This TCR beta chain is drawn from a study of cytomegalovirus exposure and HLA in healthy donors (dated by TCRdb to the late 2010s). Study-wide context: An earlier analysis of roughly 570 of the donors reported roughly 300 Gb of sequence data and 117 million unique TCR beta sequences obtained from some 200 million T cells. An early release covering 550 to 650 HLA-typed donors comprised about 290 gigabases of sequencing data and around 80 million unique TCR sequences. The genetic ancestry cluster associated with self-reported Caucasian donors included 70% to 85% of the 350 to 500 genotyped donors. The aim of the study was to test whether cataloging public T cell receptors could identify signatures of past pathogen exposure. The study profiled the T cell repertoires of about 720 subjects by immunosequencing and related them to cytomegalovirus serostatus. Besides the first cohort of approximately 670 subjects, a separate validation cohort made up of about 120 different subjects was used. To predict cytomegalovirus infection status, the study brought together high-throughput TCR immunosequencing, statistical association of individual TCRs with disease status, and machine learning. A later analysis re-analyzed previously published TCR beta repertoires from 666 donors and added high-resolution HLA genotyping to study TCR occurrence patterns. The later analysis used no new phenotypic data to find candidate immune exposures, relying instead on TCR beta sequences and their occurrence across donors. An earlier analysis of around 580 of the donors used high-throughput TCR beta sequencing to judge whether each TCR beta V gene segment behaved as functional or pseudogenic. Donor age, sex, ethnicity and CMV serostatus were collected together with the repertoire data. Genome-wide SNP genotypes for about 55% of the roughly 670 donors were used in a later genetic analysis, which treated that subset as a discovery cohort. All discovery cohort repertoires had been generated using a single sequencing platform. Both class I and class II loci were covered by HLA typing, at four-digit resolution. The number of donors typed differed by locus, with roughly 629-640 for A, B, C, DRB1 and DQB1, about 500 for DQA1, 600 to 610 for DPA1, and about 450 for DPB1. Roughly 5 DR-DQ haplotypes were handled as single units for association and clustering, since linkage in the cohort was strong. Among about 370 genotyped donors of the cohort, an average of roughly 230,000 unique TCR beta nucleotide sequences was sequenced per donor, of which 15% to 20% were non-productive. Study-wide findings and limitations: According to a later analysis, parvovirus B19, influenza, CMV and Epstein-Barr virus appeared linked to several top co-occurrence clusters. A further reported finding was that TCR beta sequences accurately predicted the HLA-A and HLA-B alleles for most subjects in the first cohort. V-gene and J-gene trimming of TCR beta chains was associated with a missense DCLRE1C variant in a later genetic analysis, and the association was replicated in an independent cohort. Specific HLA alleles were associated with more than 15,000 TCR beta sequences at a false discovery rate of 0.05 in a later analysis. A later genetic analysis reported fewer N-insertions in productive TCRs among donors in an Asian-associated ancestry cluster than the roughly 720-donor mean. The 87-base-pair reads could not distinguish some IMGT-functional V segments, including TRBV6-2 and TRBV6-3, so those segments were excluded. Roughly uniform sequencing depth across donors was assumed in presence/absence analyses, although this assumption may not hold. According to a later analysis, most CMV-associated TCR beta chains appeared to be HLA-restricted, and the HLA associations seemed to be driven largely by CMV exposure. Only TCR beta chains were sequenced in this cohort, and the absence of alpha or paired-chain data limited detectable features. A later analysis found that TCR association rates varied across HLA loci, with DRB1 alleles showing the most associated TCRs and HLA-C alleles the fewest. Strong co-occurrence of HLA alleles, especially DR and DQ, made assigning TCR associations to individual alleles difficult. Cytomegalovirus status was reported to be diagnosed by the classifier with high specificity and sensitivity in both the original and validation cohorts. The earlier analysis of a few hundred of the donors excluded some 16 rarely observed V segments, including chromosome 9 orphons, because counts were too low. CMV serostatus was the only immune exposure information available for the cohort. The study gave a list of 150 to 200 TCR beta chains associated with cytomegalovirus. Because HLA typing was missing for some donors at each locus, association tests included only the typed subset. Linkage disequilibrium might explain the correlated functional status among segregating V segments, but an unknown experimental factor could not be excluded. In a later analysis, HLA-associated TCR beta chains showed more clonal expansion and lower generation probabilities than non-associated chains that were equally common. A cluster of highly shared sequence variants was judged likely to be a technical artifact of the sequencing pipeline. While some public TCRs were present in many individuals, most TCR sequences turned up only very rarely across donors. In an earlier analysis of about 600 of the donors, most TCR beta V segments appeared in productive rearrangements about 90% or about 30% of the time, broadly matching IMGT annotations. According to the authors, the approach could potentially be generalized to other disease states and immunological phenotypes. Three of the identified cytomegalovirus-associated TCR beta chains were confirmed in vitro to be specific for cytomegalovirus antigens.

V is trimmed back by 4 bases and J by 9 bases, and the junction contains 20 bases that no gene match accounts for. The germline V gene (reference sequence) supplies CDR1 MNHEY and CDR2 SMNVEV. The CDR3 holds 19 amino acids from the cysteine to the phenylalanine. Only the CDR3 DNA stays, 57 bases, in frame from base 1. Comment on this clone: Its antigen target is currently unknown. No much larger clone is present one base from it, and per-base qualities are unavailable.

The library relied on the immunoSEQ multiplex PCR assay. For the multiplex PCR, a mixture combining 60 forward primers for TCR Vbeta segments and 13 reverse primers for TCR Jbeta segments was used. The CDR3 region of rearranged TCR beta genes was amplified from genomic DNA with a multiplex PCR assay. The amplified TCR beta libraries were sequenced on the Illumina HiSeq System as 87-base-pair reads. Per the source publication's procedure: In a later analysis, about 80 million unique TCR beta chains were counted across the 666 repertoires, and around 11 million of these chains were shared by at least two donors. To remove PCR and sequencing errors, raw reads were error-corrected and collapsed into unique sequences using a nearest-neighbor algorithm that merged closely related sequences. Alignment of CDR3 sequences to IMGT reference sequences was used to assign V, D and J gene segments. For a sequence to be retained, a match of at least six nucleotides to both a V gene segment and a J gene segment was required. A rearrangement counted as productive if the CDR3 had no stop codons and remained in frame with V and J, and every other rearrangement counted as non-productive. Following IMGT convention, CDR3 was defined as the stretch from the second conserved V-encoded cysteine up to the conserved J-encoded phenylalanine. Sequences without an unambiguous match to a single V gene segment were excluded from the earlier analysis of 450 to 750 of the donors. In an earlier analysis of approximately 550 of the donors, V segments were called functional above 56.7% productive rearrangements and were called segregating when the between-donor standard deviation exceeded 5%. A statistical classification framework was built for diagnosing cytomegalovirus status from the catalog of TCR beta chain sequences. V and J gene assignment, in a later analysis, came from comparing TCR nucleotide sequences with IMGT/GENE-DB human TR gene sequences. The TCRdist pipeline was used in a later analysis to assign CDR3 sequences and most-parsimonious VDJ recombination scenarios. In a later analysis, every TCR beta chain was defined by the combination of its CDR3 amino acid sequence and its V-gene family, and reads without a unique V-gene family were dropped. In a later analysis, 450 to 600 highly shared, low-generation-probability nucleotide sequences were removed to address suspected cross-contamination and a sequencing artifact. A later analysis calculated a clonal expansion index for each public chain from normalized within-repertoire ranks of inferred template counts. A later analysis computed generation probabilities with a VDJ recombination model fitted to out-of-frame rearrangements, and checked the results against IGoR. In a later analysis, hypergeometric tests were used to score TCR-TCR, TCR-HLA and TCR-CMV co-occurrence, with a repertoire-size bias correction applied to TCR pairs. To estimate false discovery rates, a later analysis permuted the HLA or CMV assignments 20 times. In a later analysis, co-occurring TCRs were grouped with DBSCAN, and TCRdist sequence similarity was added when clustering was performed within HLA-allele-positive subsets. Co-occurrence clustering excluded repertoires with fewer than 30,000 or more than 120,000 public chains, plus five with anomalous nucleotide sharing. TCRdb took over this immuneACCESS table, retaining in-frame rearrangements with V and J assigned. Such tables are incomplete; in checked studies, under half of the missing clones stem from an unresolved V gene, and the remainder is unexplained. Clone size and V and J calls were adopted from that table, with D and trimming inferred from the DNA. The sample table lists about 76,000 clones, roughly 76% of them with a count of one. The ten largest account for 1.9% of the sample.

In total, fewer than 750 healthy bone marrow donors made up the cohort. At the time of sampling, every cohort member was nominally healthy, though immune exposures that went unrecorded were likely present. The donor tested CMV seronegative, placing the donor among the 352 seronegative members of the cohort. A peripheral blood sample was provided by each donor, and peripheral blood mononuclear cells were used for TCR beta sequencing. The Qiagen DNeasy Blood Extraction Kit was used to extract genomic DNA from the blood cell samples. The rearrangement joined TRBV27 to TRBJ2-4; TRBD2 agrees with 11 junctional bases. The sample was PBMCs. The TCR was taken from a woman aged 25 to 39 in good health and CMV-seronegative. The DNA sequence is as follows: TGTGCCAGCAGTTCCATACCGACGGGTAGCGGGAGGGCCTCGGTCATTCAGTACTTC. The encoded protein is CASSSIPTGSGRASVIQYF.